This TCR beta chain was recorded in a study of T-cell memory formation after mild COVID-19. This clonotype turned up a few times. CDR3 length equals 14 residues. V was cut by 0 bases and J by 8 bases, with 11 bases left in between. Germline-derived CDR1 and CDR2 are LNHNV and YYDKDF (reference sequence). Constant-segment primers served in 5'RACE that generated TCR alpha and TCR beta cDNA libraries bearing sample barcodes and UMIs. TCRdb itself ran the 5' RACE reads through MiXCR, one entry per CDR3 protein. Among roughly 600,000 distinct CDR3 sequences listed, 18% were seen once. This rearrangement joins TRBV15 to TRBJ2-1, with D perhaps TRBD2 (6 bases). Material: PBMCs or a T cell subset sorted from them (not recorded which). This clonotype was obtained from an adult woman who had mild COVID-19 (a few samples of this study predate the infection). Cell type and time point are not known. In DNA form, the CDR3 reads TGTGCCACCAGCAGAGATCCCTCGGGGGATGAGCAGTTCTTC. As protein: CATSRDPSGDEQFF.